A single sample gave rise to the 16 T cell receptor beta chains below, sequenced in a study of blood T cells in healthy people across ages. A second PCR, run for about 7 to 11 cycles, used a sample-barcoded 5' primer plus a J-beta primer mix. Each CDR3 protein gets one entry after TCRdb re-called the 5' RACE reads with MiXCR. This table holds 850,000 to 1,100,000 distinct CDR3 sequences, less than 45% found once. The sequenced sample was blood. Receptor source: a man younger than 35 in good health.

V is TRBV7-2 and J is TRBJ1-5, with D perhaps matching TRBD1 (5 bases). The CDR3 contains 14 residues. Trimming removed 5 bases at V and 5 bases at J, with 13 bases between. Germline V CDR1 and CDR2: SGHTA, FQGNSA. The CDR3 is CASSLGTDYQPQHF. The CDR3 coding sequence is TGTGCCAGCAGCCTCGGGACCGATTATCAGCCCCAGCATTTT.

V usage is TRBV28 and J usage is TRBJ2-1, with 16 bases lining up with TRBD2. This CDR3 comprises 17 residues. The V gene's germline CDR1 is MDHEN and CDR2 SYDVKM. The ends lost 5 bases at V and 2 bases at J; junction bases unmatched: 3. The CDR3 reads CASSPGTSGGAYNEQFF. DNA of the CDR3: TGTGCCAGCAGTCCCGGGACTAGCGGGGGGGCCTACAATGAGCAGTTCTTC.

The CDR3 DNA reads as TGTGCCAGCACGGACACTTTCAACGAGCTGTTTTTT. Protein: CASTDTFNELFF. The chain is built from TRBV2 and TRBJ2-2; perhaps TRBD1 as D (5 bases). In germline, CDR1 is SNHLY, CDR2 FYNNEI. V was clipped by 7 bases and J by 11 bases, with 14 bases between them. The CDR3 covers 12 residues.

The chain couples TRBV5-1 to TRBJ2-2; no reliable D call. The V gene's germline CDR1 is SGHRS and CDR2 YFSETQ. The V and J ends lost 4 bases and 6 bases respectively, with 13 bases between them. The CDR3 loop spans 14 amino acids. For the CDR3, the DNA is TGCGCCAGCAGCCCGGACGGAAGCGCCGGGGAGCTGTTTTTT. Protein product: CASSPDGSAGELFF.

In its sample, this clonotype was seen a few times. The V call is TRBV2, the J call TRBJ1-6; a weak D match, TRBD1 (5 bases). The CDR3 has 14 residues. CDR1 and CDR2 (germline): SNHLY, FYNNEI. Trimming took 1 base from V and 8 from J, leaving 9 bases between them. The CDR3 sequence: CASSEGGKDSPLHF. CDR3 DNA sequence: TGTGCCAGCAGTGAAGGGGGGAAAGATTCACCCCTCCACTTT.

The V gene is TRBV20-1, the J gene TRBJ2-1; D is possibly TRBD1 (6 bases). The CDR3 covers 12 residues. CDR1 DFQATT and CDR2 SNEGSKA come from the germline V gene (reference sequence). Between the trimmed V and J ends, which lost 3 bases and 7 bases, there was a span of 10 bases. In nucleotides, the CDR3 is TGCAGTGCTAGCTACAGGGCGAATGAGCAGTTCTTC. It yields the protein CSASYRANEQFF.

This sequence joins TRBV6-2 or TRBV6-3 and TRBJ2-4, with D uncertain. This CDR3 is 16 amino acids long. Germline V gives CDR1 MNHEY, CDR2 SVGEGT. Trimming stripped 2 bases from V and 13 bases from J, with 24 bases between. Here the CDR3 reads CASSYELSLQYNEQYF. As DNA, the CDR3 is TGTGCCAGCAGTTACGAATTAAGCCTACAATACAATGAGCAGTACTTC.

The chain links TRBV7-2 to TRBJ2-5; 7 nucleotides match TRBD2. The germline gives CDR1 SGHTA, CDR2 FQGNSA. The CDR3 is 16 residues long. With V trimmed by 1 base and J by 2 bases, 7 bases remained unmatched. The CDR3 bases are TGTGCCAGCAGCTTAGAACCCAGGGAGGGTCAAGAGACCCAGTACTTC. Its translation: CASSLEPREGQETQYF.

This clonotype turned up a few times. The genes are TRBV6-2 or TRBV6-3 and TRBJ2-3; TRBD2 is a possible D gene (6 bases). The CDR3 is 15 residues long. From germline, CDR1 is MNHEY and CDR2 SVGEGT. V lost 2 bases and J lost 2, with 11 bases in between. The CDR3 DNA sequence: TGTGCCAGCAGTTACGGGGGACTGCTCACAGATACGCAGTATTTT. Encoded protein: CASSYGGLLTDTQYF.

V and J are TRBV3-1 and TRBJ1-4; possible D gene TRBD1, 6 bases. The germline CDR1 and CDR2 sequences are LGHDT and YNNKEL (reference sequence). CDR3 length equals 17 residues. Trimming removed 4 bases from V and 4 bases from J, with 19 bases in between. The CDR3 sequence: CASSPNKYRAGNEKLFF. CDR3 in DNA: TGTGCCAGCAGCCCGAATAAATACAGGGCTGGTAATGAAAAACTGTTTTTT.

The V and J genes are TRBV2 and TRBJ1-1, with D perhaps matching TRBD1 (6 bases). The CDR3 runs to 13 residues. Germline V gives CDR1 SNHLY, CDR2 FYNNEI. The V and J ends lost 8 bases and 11 bases respectively, with 21 bases between them. DNA of the CDR3: TGTGCCAGCGGGACCTACTACGGGGGCGAGGCTTTCTTT. Translated, it gives CASGTYYGGEAFF.

This clonotype has at least ten counts. The chain employs TRBV7-9 and TRBJ2-3; D uncertain. Germline CDR1 SEHNR, CDR2 FQNEAQ (reference sequence). The CDR3 extends over 9 amino acids. The V end was cut by 2 bases, the J end by 12 bases, with 3 bases between. The CDR3 DNA is TGTGCCAGCAGCTTACACCAGTATTTT. This encodes CASSLHQYF.

This rearrangement joins TRBV7-2 to TRBJ2-1; no clear D. The V and J ends lost 0 bases and 2 bases respectively, with 11 bases between them. The CDR3 has 16 residues. Germline CDR1 reads SGHTA; CDR2 reads FQGNSA. The CDR3 loop is CASSLAHGSPYNEQFF. The CDR3 bases are TGTGCCAGCAGCTTAGCGCACGGGTCCCCCTACAATGAGCAGTTCTTC.

This clonotype came up a few times. The genes are TRBV12-3 or TRBV12-4 and TRBJ1-6, with D possibly being TRBD1 (5 bases). V lost 6 bases, J lost 8 bases, and 14 bases lay in between. The CDR3 is made up of 14 amino acids. The chain's CDR3 is CASRRDRLDSPLHF. The CDR3 nucleotides are TGTGCCAGCAGAAGGGACCGACTGGATTCACCCCTCCACTTT.

With respect to this clonotype: A junction end diverges from the germline sequence, so it may reflect a read error. V and J are TRBV15 and TRBJ1-1, with D perhaps TRBD1 (5 bases). The CDR3 sequence is 13 residues long. The V gene's germline CDR1 is LNHNV and CDR2 YYDKDF (reference sequence). The CDR3 loop reads CAASRSGGTEAFF. The CDR3 DNA reads TGTGCCGCCAGCAGGTCTGGGGGCACTGAAGCTTTCTTT.

The chain uses TRBV2 and TRBJ2-4; 8 bases are shared with TRBD1. CDR3 length: 15 amino acids. J gave up 4 bases and V 7 bases, and 9 bases lay outside the gene matches. Looked up from germline, CDR1 is SNHLY and CDR2 is FYNNEI. The CDR3: CASIGPGQEKNIQYF. The CDR3 DNA is TGTGCCAGCATTGGCCCGGGACAGGAGAAAAACATTCAGTACTTC.